The clone carrying this T cell receptor (beta chain) was picked up many times. Antigen unknown. V shed 3 bases and J shed 4 bases, with 9 bases lying between them. This CDR3 comprises 13 residues. CDR1 is LNHDA and CDR2 is SQIVND in the germline V gene (reference sequence). Sequencing used immunoSEQ multiplex PCR; TCRdb keeps in-frame clones, though not all of them. This sample comprises about 30,000 clones, none seen once only. The sample originates from a study of T cells after posttransplantation cyclophosphamide. Points from the study as a whole: Blood and skin or GI T cell repertoires showed limited TRB overlap.

The sequenced material came from PBMCs. This chain connects TRBV19 to TRBJ1-1, with D perhaps TRBD1 (6 bases). This receptor was obtained from a woman aged 55-69 years in good health, CMV-negative, and a related stem cell transplant donor. CDR3 sequence reads: CASSIRTATEAFF. CDR3 in DNA: TGTGCCAGTAGTATTCGGACAGCCACTGAAGCTTTCTTT.